This T cell receptor (beta chain) derives from a study of OX40 agonist ivuxolimab in advanced cancers. General study points: Antigen specificity remained undetermined for the expanded peripheral T cells.

Clones were read by immunoSEQ multiplex PCR, and TCRdb kept only the in-frame ones, dropping some. Altogether 90,000 to 100,000 clones are present, about 88% being singletons, with the ten largest covering around 0.82%. V lost 8 bases, J lost 0 bases, and 14 bases lay in between. This CDR3 comprises 14 residues. Germline assignment: CDR1 SQVTM and CDR2 ANQGSEA. A word on this clone: Its antigen is undetermined.

The TCR was taken from an adult with an advanced solid tumor such as melanoma, head and neck, liver or kidney cancer. The chain uses TRBV29-1 and TRBJ1-5; D gene unclear. Sequencing used CD4+ or CD8+ T cells sorted from blood, obtained in a trial of the OX40 agonist ivuxolimab. Here the CDR3 DNA reads TGCAGCATACTCGACGGTTATAGCAATCAGCCCCAGCATTTT. It translates to CSILDGYSNQPQHF.